Listed below are T cell receptor beta chains from one sample, sequenced in a study of cytomegalovirus exposure and HLA in healthy donors. The table came from immunoSEQ multiplex PCR; TCRdb's copy has only in-frame clones and leaves some out. The table has approximately 38,000 clones, approximately 86% seen once. Sequencing input: PBMCs. The receptors come from a woman younger than 35 in good health and CMV-seropositive. Both conserved end residues are part of each CDR3. Fields, in order: J gene, V gene, D gene, CDR3 protein. The D gene is left open where the match is weak.

TRBJ2-2,TRBV6-5,TRBD2,CASRATSGSGELFF
TRBJ2-7,TRBV28,.,CASRLDRPPYEQYF
TRBJ2-5,TRBV30,TRBD2,CAWSVGLGRETQYF
TRBJ2-1,TRBV7-2,TRBD1,CASSLGTGGVYNEQFF
TRBJ1-4,TRBV5-1,TRBD1,CASSLTGGGEKLFF
TRBJ1-5,TRBV18,.,CASSPVHGQDNQPQHF
TRBJ2-3,TRBV7-2,TRBD1,CASSQGDRDTDTQYF
TRBJ2-7,TRBV2,TRBD2,CASRRGGYEQYF
TRBJ2-2,TRBV27,TRBD1,CASVSGGPAFGELFF
TRBJ2-1,TRBV4-2,.,CASSLTSNNEQFF
TRBJ2-7,TRBV7-9,TRBD2,CASSLVATSEAYEQYF
TRBJ2-7,TRBV5-5,TRBD1,CASSSGQGAYEQYF
TRBJ1-6,TRBV7-2,TRBD1,CASTPGQVYNSPLHF
TRBJ1-2,TRBV7-6,.,CASSLEGQKSYTF
TRBJ2-2,TRBV6-4,.,CASSDGRNTGELFF
TRBJ2-2,TRBV5-1,TRBD1,CASSPGTGVNTGELFF
TRBJ2-7,TRBV4-1,TRBD2,CASSSTGGSYEQYF
TRBJ1-5,TRBV2,.,CASRPDSGNQPQHF
TRBJ2-7,TRBV5-1,.,CASSSPQGGGPTYEQYF
TRBJ2-1,TRBV4-1,.,CASSEILGSGNEQFF
TRBJ1-4,TRBV7-8,TRBD1,CASSLSPRQGVNEKLFF
.,TRBV6-6,.,CATLSAGTSIYEQYF
TRBJ2-3,TRBV25-1,TRBD2,CASSGGHSGTSTDTQYF
TRBJ2-5,TRBV27,TRBD1,CASSAPRDRGRPQYF
TRBJ1-5,TRBV19,.,CASSLGDFSNQPQHF
TRBJ2-5,TRBV6-4,.,CASSDSILSPPVQETQYF
TRBJ2-7,TRBV4-2,.,CASSRAKSSYEQYF
TRBJ2-7,TRBV28,.,CASYSVGEQYF
TRBJ2-1,TRBV2,TRBD2,CASGRPGLAYNEQFF